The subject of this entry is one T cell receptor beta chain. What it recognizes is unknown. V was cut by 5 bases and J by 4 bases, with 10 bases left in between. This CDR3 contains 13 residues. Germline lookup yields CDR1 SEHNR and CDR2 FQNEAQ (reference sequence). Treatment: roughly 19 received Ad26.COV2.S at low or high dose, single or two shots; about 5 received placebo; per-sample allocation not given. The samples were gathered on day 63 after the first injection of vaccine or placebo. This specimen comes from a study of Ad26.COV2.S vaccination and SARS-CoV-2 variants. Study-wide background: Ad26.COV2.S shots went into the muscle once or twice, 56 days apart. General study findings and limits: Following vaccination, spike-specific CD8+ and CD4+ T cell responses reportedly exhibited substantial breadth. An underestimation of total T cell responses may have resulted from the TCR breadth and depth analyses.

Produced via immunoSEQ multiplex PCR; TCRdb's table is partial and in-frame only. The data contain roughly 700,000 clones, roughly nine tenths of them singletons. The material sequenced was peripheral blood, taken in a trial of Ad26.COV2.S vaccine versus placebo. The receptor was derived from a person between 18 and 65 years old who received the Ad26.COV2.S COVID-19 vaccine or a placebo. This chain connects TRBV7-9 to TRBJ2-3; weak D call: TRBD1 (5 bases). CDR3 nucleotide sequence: TGTGCCAGCAGCCGACAGAGTGCAGATACGCAGTATTTT. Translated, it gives CASSRQSADTQYF.